This TCR beta chain was sequenced for a study of OX40 agonist ivuxolimab in advanced cancers. TCRdb's copy holds only in-frame clones and misses some; the assay was immunoSEQ multiplex PCR. Among under 80,000 clones listed, more than 75% were seen once. This CDR3 has 14 amino acids. Germline loops: CDR1 KGHSH, CDR2 LQKENI. Losses at the gene ends were 3 bases for V and 2 bases for J; bases not matched to a gene: 1. The sequence was collected from an adult with an advanced solid tumor such as melanoma, head and neck, liver or kidney cancer. The chain has TRBV18 and TRBJ2-5; 9 bases fit TRBD2. Source: CD4+ or CD8+ T cells sorted from blood, taken in a trial of the OX40 agonist ivuxolimab. Here the CDR3 reads CASSPSGGQETQYF. The CDR3 DNA follows: TGTGCCAGCTCACCTAGCGGGGGTCAAGAGACCCAGTACTTC.